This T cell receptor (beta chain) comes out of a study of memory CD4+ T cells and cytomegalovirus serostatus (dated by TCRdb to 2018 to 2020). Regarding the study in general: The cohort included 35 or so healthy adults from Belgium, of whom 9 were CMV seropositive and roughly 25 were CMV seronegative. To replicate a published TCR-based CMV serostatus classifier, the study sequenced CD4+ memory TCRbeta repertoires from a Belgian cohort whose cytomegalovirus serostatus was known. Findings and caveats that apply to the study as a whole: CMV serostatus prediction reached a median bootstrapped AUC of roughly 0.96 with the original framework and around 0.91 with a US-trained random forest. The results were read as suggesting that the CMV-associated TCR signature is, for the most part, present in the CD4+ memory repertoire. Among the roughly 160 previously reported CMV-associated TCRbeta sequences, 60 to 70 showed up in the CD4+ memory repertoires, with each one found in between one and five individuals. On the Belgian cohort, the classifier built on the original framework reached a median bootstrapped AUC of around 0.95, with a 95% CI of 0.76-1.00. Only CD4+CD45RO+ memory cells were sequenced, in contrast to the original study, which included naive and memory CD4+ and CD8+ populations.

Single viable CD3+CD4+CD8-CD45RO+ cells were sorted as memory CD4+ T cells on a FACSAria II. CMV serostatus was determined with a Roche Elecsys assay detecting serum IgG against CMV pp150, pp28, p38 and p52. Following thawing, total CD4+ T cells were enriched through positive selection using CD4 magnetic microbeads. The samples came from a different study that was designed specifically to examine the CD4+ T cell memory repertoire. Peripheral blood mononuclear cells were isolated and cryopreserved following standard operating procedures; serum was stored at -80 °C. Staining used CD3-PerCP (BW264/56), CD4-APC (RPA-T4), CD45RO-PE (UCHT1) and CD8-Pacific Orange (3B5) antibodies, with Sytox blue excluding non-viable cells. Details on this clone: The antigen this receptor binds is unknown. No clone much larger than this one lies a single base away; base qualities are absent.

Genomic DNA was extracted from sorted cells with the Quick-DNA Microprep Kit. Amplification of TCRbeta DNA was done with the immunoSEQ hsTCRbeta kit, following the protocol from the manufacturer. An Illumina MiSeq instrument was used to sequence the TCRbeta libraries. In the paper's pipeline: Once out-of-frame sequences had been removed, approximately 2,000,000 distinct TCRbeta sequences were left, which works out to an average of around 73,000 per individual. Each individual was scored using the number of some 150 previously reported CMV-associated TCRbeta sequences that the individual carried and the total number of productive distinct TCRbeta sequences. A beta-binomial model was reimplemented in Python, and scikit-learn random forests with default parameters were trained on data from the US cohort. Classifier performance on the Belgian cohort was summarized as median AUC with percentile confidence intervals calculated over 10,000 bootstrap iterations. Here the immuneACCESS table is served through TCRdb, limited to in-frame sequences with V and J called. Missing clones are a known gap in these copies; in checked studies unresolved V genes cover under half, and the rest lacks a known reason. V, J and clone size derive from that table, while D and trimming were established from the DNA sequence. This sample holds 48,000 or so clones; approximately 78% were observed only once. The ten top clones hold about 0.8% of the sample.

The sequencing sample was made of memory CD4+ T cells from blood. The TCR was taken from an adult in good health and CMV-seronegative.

The DNA sequence is given as TGTGCCAGCAGTTCATCGGACAGTCCCTACGAGCAGTACTTC. Translated, it reads CASSSSDSPYEQYF. The chain is assembled from TRBV28 and TRBJ2-7, with a weak D call of TRBD1 (6 bases match). V lost 4 bases and J lost 2 bases; the stretch between them is 12 bases long. The CDR3 measures 14 amino acids from cysteine to phenylalanine. CDR3 DNA is the only sequence kept; it has 42 bases, read in frame from the first base. CDR1 and CDR2, per the germline V gene, are MDHEN and SYDVKM. The CDR3, completed at both ends by the reference TRBV28 and TRBJ2-7 genes, gives the full variable domain DVKVTQSSRYLVKRTGEKVFLECVQDMDHENMFWYRQDPGLGLRLIYFSYDVKMKEKGDIPEGYSVSREKKERFSLILESASTNQTSMYLCASSSSDSPYEQYFGPGTRLTVT.